This T cell receptor (beta chain) was sequenced in a study of graft-versus-host responses after intestinal transplantation. Study overall: Transplant recipients had multivisceral, liver-intestinal, or isolated intestinal grafts. For two to four years after anti-thymocyte globulin induction, all recipients took tacrolimus and steroids.

The CDR3 consists of 18 residues. V shed 5 bases, J shed 1 base, and the junction held 7 bases outside the gene matches. Germline V gives CDR1 SGHAT, CDR2 FQDESV (reference sequence). Study results and caveats: Researchers found peak circulating GvH clone levels linked to early post-transplant HvG declines. GvH clones detected in recipient marrow included some appearing first in ileum or blood.

Comment on this clone: Its antigen is undetermined.

Assay: immunoSEQ multiplex PCR; the TCRdb copy retains only in-frame clones and omits some. Of roughly 120,000 clones detected, 90% appear once; the ten largest clones hold over 0.15%. The rearrangement links TRBV11-1 to TRBJ2-2, with 13 bases identical to TRBD2. The sequences come from unstimulated CD4+ T cells sorted from spleen or lymph node cells, collected before intestinal transplant. The sequence was collected from a human donor who received an intestinal transplant. The CDR3 DNA reads TGTGCCAGCAGCCCCTGGACTAGCGGGAGATTGAACACCGGGGAGCTGTTTTTT. As protein: CASSPWTSGRLNTGELFF.